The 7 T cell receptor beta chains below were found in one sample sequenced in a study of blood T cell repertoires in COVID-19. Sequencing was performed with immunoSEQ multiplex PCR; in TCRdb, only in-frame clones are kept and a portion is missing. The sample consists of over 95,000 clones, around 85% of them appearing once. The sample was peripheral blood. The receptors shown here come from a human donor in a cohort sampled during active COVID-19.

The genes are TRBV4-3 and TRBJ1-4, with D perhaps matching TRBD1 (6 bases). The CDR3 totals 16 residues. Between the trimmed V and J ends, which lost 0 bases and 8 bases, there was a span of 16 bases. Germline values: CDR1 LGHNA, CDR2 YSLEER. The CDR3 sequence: CASSQDWTAPGEKLFF. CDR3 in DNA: TGCGCCAGCAGCCAAGATTGGACAGCCCCTGGGGAAAAACTGTTTTTT.

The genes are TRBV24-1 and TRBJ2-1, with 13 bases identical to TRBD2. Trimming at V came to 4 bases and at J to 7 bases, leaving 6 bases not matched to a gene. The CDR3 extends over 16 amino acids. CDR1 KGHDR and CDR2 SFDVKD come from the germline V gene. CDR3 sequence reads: CATSEFTSGGANEQFF. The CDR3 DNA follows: TGTGCCACCAGTGAGTTTACTAGCGGGGGGGCGAATGAGCAGTTCTTC.

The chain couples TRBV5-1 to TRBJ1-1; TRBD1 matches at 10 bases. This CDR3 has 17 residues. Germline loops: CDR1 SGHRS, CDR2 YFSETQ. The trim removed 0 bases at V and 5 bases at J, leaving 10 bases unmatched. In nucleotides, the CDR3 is TGCGCCAGCAGCTTGGGGGACAGGGGCCATCAGAGGACTGAAGCTTTCTTT. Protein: CASSLGDRGHQRTEAFF.

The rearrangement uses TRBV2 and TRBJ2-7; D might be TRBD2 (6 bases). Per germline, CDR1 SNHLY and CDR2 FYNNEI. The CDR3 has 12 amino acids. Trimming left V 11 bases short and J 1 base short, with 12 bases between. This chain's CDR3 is CASSRGSYEQYF. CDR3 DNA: TGTGCCTCCTCCCGGGGGTCCTACGAGCAGTACTTC.

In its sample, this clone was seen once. Here the CDR3 DNA reads TGTGCCAGCAGCTTGTTCAGGGACTATGGGGCCAACGTCCTGACTTTC. Its translation: CASSLFRDYGANVLTF. The rearrangement joins TRBV5-6 to TRBJ2-6; TRBD2 matches at 7 bases. Unmatched junction bases numbered 4, after V lost 1 base and J lost 3 bases. Per the germline V gene, CDR1 is SGHDT and CDR2 is YYEEEE. The CDR3 spans 16 residues.

In DNA form, the CDR3 reads TGCGCCAGCAGCTTGGAGGGGTTGCGGGAAAAACTGTTTTTT. Amino acid sequence: CASSLEGLREKLFF. The chain recombines TRBV5-1 with TRBJ1-4, with D maybe TRBD1 (5 bases). The CDR3 consists of 14 residues. Germline V CDR1 and CDR2: SGHRS, YFSETQ. Deletions cut 0 bases from V and 8 bases from J, with 11 bases between. Full variable domain (rest looked up from reference TRBV5-1 and TRBJ1-4): KAGVTQTPRYLIKTRGQQVTLSCSPISGHRSVSWYQQTPGQGLQFLFEYFSETQRNKGNFPGRFSGRQFSNSRSEMNVSTLELGDSALYLCASSLEGLREKLFFGSGTQLSVL.

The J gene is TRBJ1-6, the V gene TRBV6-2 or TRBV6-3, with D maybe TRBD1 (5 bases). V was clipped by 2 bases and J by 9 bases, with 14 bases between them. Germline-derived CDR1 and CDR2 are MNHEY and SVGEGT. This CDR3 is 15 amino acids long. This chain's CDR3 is CASSYGALTGSPLHF. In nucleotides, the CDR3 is TGTGCCAGCAGTTACGGGGCCTTAACGGGTTCACCCCTCCACTTT.